These T cell receptor beta chains were read from a single sample in a study of blood T cell repertoires in COVID-19. TCRdb's table, derived via immunoSEQ multiplex PCR, lists solely in-frame clones and lacks some. In the table there are about 200,000 clones, almost 90% of which are singletons. Sequencing was carried out using peripheral blood. Source of these receptors: a man in his late teens or twenties with active or convalescent COVID-19. The CDR3 runs from the conserved cysteine through the conserved F or W. The D gene is left open where the match is weak.

NA,TRBV6-1,TRBJ1-2,CASSELGSYGYTF
NA,TRBV7-9,TRBJ1-3,CASSLSGGGAYSGNTIYF
NA,TRBV6-5,TRBJ1-6,CASRRGKTSPLHF
NA,TRBV1,TRBJ2-7,CTSSQERDIYEQYF
NA,TRBV14,TRBJ1-1,CASSQEEWRAEAFF
TRBD1,TRBV3-1/TRBV3-2,TRBJ1-1,CASSQGTGGEAFF
NA,TRBV9,TRBJ1-1,CASSPSSRGTGAEAFF
NA,TRBV5-6,TRBJ1-1,CASSFSVNTEAFF
NA,TRBV19,TRBJ1-1,CASSIGTRNTEAFF
NA,TRBV7-3,TRBJ1-5,CASSLEVTTPQHF
NA,TRBV12-3/TRBV12-4,TRBJ1-1,CASSTNRDTEAFF
TRBD2,TRBV9,TRBJ2-5,CASSVGLAEQETQYF
TRBD1,TRBV6-2/TRBV6-3,TRBJ1-2,CASSPDRDYGYTF
TRBD2,TRBV7-3,TRBJ2-1,CASSLSASGRGTYNEQFF
NA,TRBV7-2,TRBJ2-5,CASSFAGTAGETQYF
TRBD2,TRBV19,TRBJ2-3,CASSPVSGRANADTQYF
NA,TRBV30,TRBJ1-2,CAWSQNYGYTF
TRBD1,TRBV4-1,TRBJ1-4,CASSQEGQGVGEKLFF
NA,TRBV15,TRBJ2-3,CATSKAAGSTDTQYF
NA,TRBV9,TRBJ2-5,CASSRQSQETQYF
NA,TRBV5-5,TRBJ2-7,CASSLEWGRSYEQYF
TRBD1,TRBV19,TRBJ2-4,CASSIRPGQGLDIQYF
NA,TRBV5-1,TRBJ2-5,CASSFNGGGQETQYF
TRBD2,TRBV5-1,TRBJ2-2,CASSWTSGSGTGELFF
TRBD1,TRBV30,TRBJ1-1,CAWTLDRGVTEAFF
NA,TRBV5-4,TRBJ2-5,CASSLLERETQYF
TRBD2,TRBV4-3,TRBJ2-1,CASSPRTSGSLAYNEQFF
NA,TRBV7-2,TRBJ2-7,CASSLVSYEQYF
NA,TRBV19,TRBJ1-2,CASSTPSTYYGYTF
TRBD2,TRBV18,TRBJ2-7,CASSPQAGTSTIEQYF
TRBD1,TRBV5-6,TRBJ2-1,CASSHGTGSTGGQFF
TRBD1,TRBV5-6,TRBJ1-2,CASSFGTGQGGDTF
NA,TRBV29-1,TRBJ1-3,CSVEDLKGREAGNTIYF
NA,TRBV19,TRBJ2-5,CASSPSGTYTETQYF
TRBD2,TRBV27,TRBJ2-3,CASRYSGSFDDTQYF
TRBD2,TRBV10-3,TRBJ2-2,CAIKRDNTGELFF
NA,TRBV5-6,TRBJ2-4,CASSRTVSSPKNIQYF